This T cell receptor (beta chain) was sequenced during a study of shared clonotypes between healthy human individuals. Study background: The composition of the donors was a couple of women and a few men aged 18 to 49. Overall study findings and caveats: Donor clonotype sharing was expected to depend on sequencing depth.

Germline lookup yields CDR1 SQVTM and CDR2 ANQGSEA. V lost 6 bases and J lost 5, with 16 bases in between. This CDR3 has 13 residues. Data came from immunoSEQ multiplex PCR; TCRdb stores just in-frame clones and leaves some out. The repertoire holds roughly 2,500,000 clones, over 85% seen once, with approximately 0.37% in the top ten. With respect to this clone: Its antigen is undetermined.

The clonotype was recovered from a man younger than 35 in good health. Some clones in this sample may be carry-over from other donors' samples. The chain uses TRBV29-1 and TRBJ1-1, with D tentatively TRBD1 (5 bases). The source material was naive CD4+ T cells from PBMCs. Subset in this sample: CD45RA+ positively selected. CDR3: CSVARGGGTEAFF. CDR3 coding DNA: TGCAGCGTGGCTCGCGGGGGGGGGACTGAAGCTTTCTTT.